The entry below gives a single T cell receptor beta chain sequence along with its context. Its antigen is unidentified. Sample time point: week 35, safety follow-up. Vaccination used 300 ug of mutant IDH1 20-mer peptide per dose, with topical imiquimod. The patients were given eight vaccinations, one each in weeks 1, 3, 5, 7, 11, 15, 19 and 23. Produced via immunoSEQ multiplex PCR; TCRdb's table is partial and in-frame only. The sample contains about 58,000 clones, 75% to 85% of which appear only once. This record comes from a study of a mutant IDH1 vaccine in newly diagnosed glioma. The overall study: Scheduled at week 35, visit V12 preceded visit V13, held at week 47. Study-wide results and limits: The authors found pseudoprogression apparently unrelated to changes in top peripheral T cell clonotypes.

The CDR3 spans 13 residues. The germline gives CDR1 SGHDT, CDR2 YYEEEE. Trimming pared 0 bases from V and 8 bases from J, leaving 11 bases between. The sequenced sample was PBMCs, obtained from a glioma patient whose treatment included an IDH1 peptide vaccine. This TCR came from a man aged 35 to 55 with glioma. The chain recombines TRBV5-6 with TRBJ1-1, with TRBD1 as a possible D gene (5 bases). This CDR3 reads CASSLDRSAEAFF. CDR3 in DNA: TGTGCCAGCAGCTTGGACAGGTCGGCAGAAGCTTTCTTT.